Here is one TCR beta chain with its context. These data originate in a study of technical replicates of blood from a few donors. Using immunoSEQ multiplex PCR, the repertoire was profiled, and TCRdb retains in-frame clones only, with some absent. The sample lists 87,000 or so clones; about 90% were seen once. Germline assignment: CDR1 WNHNN and CDR2 SYGVQD (reference sequence). CDR3 length: 14 residues. V dropped 4 bases and J dropped 7 bases, with 16 bases sitting between them. The receptor was isolated from a human donor in good health. Input material: T cells isolated from PBMCs. The chain is built from TRBV10-1 and TRBJ1-2, with D perhaps matching TRBD1 (5 bases). Here the CDR3 DNA reads TGCGCCAGCAGTGCTTTTCGAGACGGGGGTGGCTACACCTTC. Amino acid sequence: CASSAFRDGGGYTF.